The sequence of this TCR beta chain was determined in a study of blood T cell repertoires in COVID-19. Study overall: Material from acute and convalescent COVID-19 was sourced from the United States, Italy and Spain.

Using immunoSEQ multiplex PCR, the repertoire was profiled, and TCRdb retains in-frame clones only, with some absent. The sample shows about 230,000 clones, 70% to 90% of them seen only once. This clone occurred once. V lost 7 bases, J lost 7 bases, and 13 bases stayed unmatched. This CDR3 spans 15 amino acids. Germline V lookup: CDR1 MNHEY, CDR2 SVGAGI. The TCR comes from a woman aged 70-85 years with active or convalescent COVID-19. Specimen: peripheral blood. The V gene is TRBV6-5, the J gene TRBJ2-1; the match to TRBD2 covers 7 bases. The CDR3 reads CASNTWTRGANEQFF. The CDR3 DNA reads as TGTGCCAGCAATACCTGGACTAGAGGTGCGAATGAGCAGTTCTTC.